This T cell receptor beta chain was captured by sequencing in a study of cytomegalovirus exposure and HLA in healthy donors. The CDR3 covers 13 residues. V dropped 8 bases and J dropped 8 bases, with 18 bases sitting between them. Looked up from germline, CDR1 is GTSNPN and CDR2 is SVGIG (reference sequence). PCR primers comprised 60 Vbeta and 13 Jbeta primers. The table came from immunoSEQ multiplex PCR; TCRdb's copy has only in-frame clones and leaves some out. In the table there are more than 85,000 clones, approximately 86% of which are singletons. The TCR sequence derives from a man in his forties in good health and CMV-seronegative. Material for sequencing was PBMCs. The V and J genes are TRBV30 and TRBJ1-4; a weak D match, TRBD1 (6 bases). CDR3 sequence reads: CAGTGIGDEKLFF. The DNA for the CDR3 is TGTGCCGGAACAGGGATAGGTGACGAAAAACTGTTTTTT.